This entry is about one T cell receptor (beta chain). Its antigen is unknown. CDR1 is SGHRS and CDR2 is YFSETQ in the germline V gene. The CDR3 has 14 amino acids. V shed 2 bases and J shed 3 bases, with 8 bases lying between them. These data originate in a study of T cells in Graves' hyperthyroidism and ophthalmopathy. Study-level results: Before onset, ophthalmopathy was predicted by the model a median roughly six months earlier.

Authors of the study amplified TCR beta CDR3 regions from RNA transcripts. HTBI primers were employed in a first-round RT-PCR of the TCR CDR3. Each CDR3 protein is one row after TCRdb ran MiXCR on the multiplex PCR reads. The sample holds some 370,000 distinct CDR3 sequences, roughly a sixth seen once. Material: blood. The V gene is TRBV5-1, the J gene TRBJ2-2, with D possibly matching TRBD1 (5 bases). The sequence came from a woman in her 30s with Graves' hyperthyroidism that later progressed to Graves' ophthalmopathy. The CDR3 region has the DNA TGCGCCAGCAGCTTTCTACAGGACACCGGGGAGCTGTTTTTT. Its protein product is CASSFLQDTGELFF.